The 12 T cell receptor beta chains below all came from one sample that was sequenced in a study of CD8 T cells in Susac syndrome. Random hexamers were used to reverse transcribe the RNA input (roughly 0.5 to 1 ug). One entry per CDR3 protein, called by TCRdb with MiXCR from the immunoSEQ multiplex PCR reads. The sample carries some 300,000 distinct CDR3 sequences, 70% to 90% recorded once. Material for sequencing was CD8+ T cells from PBMCs. The source of these receptors is a human donor with multiple sclerosis.

The rearrangement joins TRBV6-6 to TRBJ2-1; 11 bases are shared with TRBD2. Germline values: CDR1 MNHNY, CDR2 SVGAGI (reference sequence). Losses at the gene ends were 9 bases for V and 4 bases for J; bases not matched to a gene: 11. CDR3 size: 16 residues. CDR3 residues: CASSHALAGEYNEQFF. The CDR3 region has the DNA TGTGCCAGTTCCCACGCACTAGCGGGAGAATACAATGAGCAGTTCTTC.

The chain recombines TRBV10-3 with TRBJ2-7, with D perhaps given as TRBD1 or TRBD2 (5 bases each). The V gene's germline CDR1 is ENHRY and CDR2 SYGVKD. V was shortened by 6 bases and J by 0 bases, with 12 bases between the two germline ends. The CDR3 length is 14 residues. Here the CDR3 reads CAISTGTRSYEQYF. The CDR3 bases are TGTGCCATCAGCACCGGGACCCGCTCCTACGAGCAGTACTTC.

This clonotype has only one observation. This sequence joins TRBV28 and TRBJ1-2; 9 bases are a match to TRBD1. After removal of 5 bases from V and 1 base from J, the junction contained 5 bases not matched to a gene. The CDR3 is 15 residues long. CDR1 is MDHEN, CDR2 SYDVKM, per germline. CDR3 bases: TGTGCCAGCAGTCCCAGGACAGGGGTTAACTATGGCTACACCTTC. Residues: CASSPRTGVNYGYTF.

V and J are TRBV7-9 and TRBJ1-1; D is possibly TRBD1 (5 bases). The V and J ends lost 2 bases and 4 bases respectively, with 11 bases between them. Germline loops: CDR1 SEHNR, CDR2 FQNEAQ (reference sequence). This CDR3 is 14 amino acids long. The CDR3 DNA reads TGTGCCAGCAGCTTACGGGGACTTCGCACTGAAGCTTTCTTT. Amino acids: CASSLRGLRTEAFF.

The rearrangement joins TRBV3-1 to TRBJ2-3; 9 bases line up with TRBD2. Germline CDR1 LGHDT, CDR2 YNNKEL (reference sequence). With V trimmed by 0 bases and J by 6 bases, 16 bases remained unmatched. This CDR3 comprises 19 residues. CDR3 DNA: TGTGCCAGCAGCCAAGACAGGGGTTCTGGACTAGCGTTTGCGGATACGCAGTATTTT. Translation gives CASSQDRGSGLAFADTQYF.

The rearrangement joins TRBV7-9 to TRBJ2-5, with D possibly matching TRBD1 (6 bases). The CDR3 is 17 residues long. In germline, CDR1 is SEHNR, CDR2 FQNEAQ (reference sequence). The V end lost 3 bases, the J end lost 1 base, and 18 bases lay between the germline ends. CDR3: CASSFLRDTNAQETQYF. The CDR3 DNA follows: TGTGCCAGCAGCTTCCTCCGGGACACCAACGCCCAAGAGACCCAGTACTTC.

The chain is built from TRBV13 and TRBJ2-1; TRBD2 aligns across 9 bases. The trim removed 5 bases at V and 0 bases at J, leaving 8 bases unmatched. Looked up from germline, CDR1 is PRHDT and CDR2 is FYEKMQ (reference sequence). The CDR3 has 17 residues. The CDR3 loop reads CASSPWGAGGSYNEQFF. The DNA for the CDR3 is TGTGCCAGCAGCCCTTGGGGAGCGGGAGGCTCCTACAATGAGCAGTTCTTC.

The chain carries TRBV27 and TRBJ1-2; D ambiguous. CDR1 is MNHEY and CDR2 is SMNVEV in the germline V gene (reference sequence). V was clipped by 5 bases and J by 7 bases, with 14 bases between them. The CDR3 spans 13 residues. The CDR3 loop reads CASSLDWSLGYTF. In nucleotides, the CDR3 is TGTGCCAGCAGTCTAGACTGGTCCCTTGGCTACACCTTC.

The chain is built from TRBV29-1 and TRBJ2-7; D may be TRBD1 or TRBD2 (5 bases each). Germline CDR1 reads SQVTM; CDR2 reads ANQGSEA. The CDR3 contains 13 residues. The V end lost 6 bases, the J end lost 1 base, and 13 bases lay between the germline ends. The CDR3 region is CSVPGEGSYEQYF. CDR3 coding DNA: TGCAGCGTCCCAGGTGAGGGGTCCTACGAGCAGTACTTC.

The chain links TRBV24-1 to TRBJ2-1; TRBD2 agrees at 10 bases. This CDR3 has 23 residues. The J segment lost 0 bases and the V segment lost 3 bases, leaving 22 bases of the junction unmatched. Germline lookup yields CDR1 KGHDR and CDR2 SFDVKD. The DNA of the CDR3 is TGTGCCACCAGTGATCCGACCTCATCCGATAGCGGGAGGCCCAAGAGCTCCTACAATGAGCAGTTCTTC. Translation gives CATSDPTSSDSGRPKSSYNEQFF.

This clonotype was recorded a few times. The chain is built from TRBV2 and TRBJ2-3; the D gene is possibly TRBD2 (6 bases). CDR1 is SNHLY, CDR2 FYNNEI, per germline. Trimming removed 1 base from V and 1 base from J, with 12 bases in between. CDR3 size: 16 residues. The CDR3 here is CASSEVGGVGTDTQYF. The CDR3, as DNA: TGTGCCAGCAGTGAAGTCGGGGGTGTGGGCACAGATACGCAGTATTTT.

The gene calls are TRBV28 and TRBJ2-3, with a possible D match to TRBD2 (5 bases). From germline, CDR1 is MDHEN and CDR2 SYDVKM. This CDR3 is 15 amino acids long. The ends were cut back, 3 bases at V and 1 base at J, with 11 bases in the middle. The CDR3 loop reads CASSLEAAGTDTQYF. DNA for the CDR3: TGTGCCAGCAGTTTGGAGGCTGCCGGCACAGATACGCAGTATTTT.